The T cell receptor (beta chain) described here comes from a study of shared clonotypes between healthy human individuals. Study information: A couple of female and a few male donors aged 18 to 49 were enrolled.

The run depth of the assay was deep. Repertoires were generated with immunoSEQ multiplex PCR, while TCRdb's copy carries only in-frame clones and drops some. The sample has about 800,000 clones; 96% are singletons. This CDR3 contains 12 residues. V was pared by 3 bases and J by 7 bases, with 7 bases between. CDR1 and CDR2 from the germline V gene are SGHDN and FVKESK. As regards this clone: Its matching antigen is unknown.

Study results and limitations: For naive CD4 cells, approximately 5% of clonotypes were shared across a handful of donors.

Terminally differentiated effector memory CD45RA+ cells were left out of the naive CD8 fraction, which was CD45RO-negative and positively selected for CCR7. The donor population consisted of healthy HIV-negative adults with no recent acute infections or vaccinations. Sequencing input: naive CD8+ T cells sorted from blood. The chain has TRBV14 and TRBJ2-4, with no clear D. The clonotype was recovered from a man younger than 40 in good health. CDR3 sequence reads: CASSHSGNIQYF. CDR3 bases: TGTGCCAGCAGCCACAGTGGGAACATTCAGTACTTC.